Each of the 25 T cell receptor beta chains below was sequenced from the same sample in a study of a mutant IDH1 vaccine in newly diagnosed glioma. Regarding time point: baseline, week 1 (first vaccination visit). Treatment: pre-vaccination baseline after standard-of-care therapy. Sequencing used immunoSEQ multiplex PCR; TCRdb keeps in-frame clones, though not all of them. This table holds around 53,000 clones, 86% found once. Material: PBMCs, obtained from a glioma patient treated with radiotherapy, temozolomide or both. Receptor source: a man aged 35-49 years with glioma.

This chain connects TRBV2 to TRBJ2-2; D is unresolved. Trimming took 1 base from V and 5 from J, leaving 14 bases between them. In germline, CDR1 is SNHLY, CDR2 FYNNEI. CDR3 size: 16 residues. The DNA for the CDR3 is TGTGCCAGCAGTGAAGGACGGGTGTGGCGGACCGGGGAGCTGTTTTTT. This sequence encodes CASSEGRVWRTGELFF.

This chain connects TRBV7-9 to TRBJ2-7; D uncertain. This CDR3 is 14 amino acids long. The germline CDR1 and CDR2 sequences are SEHNR and FQNEAQ (reference sequence). Trimming removed 5 bases at V and 3 bases at J, with 14 bases between. The CDR3 DNA is TGTGCCAGCAGCCGCCCCGGGCGTAACTACGAGCAGTACTTC. Its translation is CASSRPGRNYEQYF.

With regard to this clone: A junction end diverges from the germline sequence, so it may reflect a read error. V and J are TRBV7-7 and TRBJ2-7, with 9 bases fitting TRBD1. Germline CDR1 SSHAT, CDR2 FNYEAQ (reference sequence). The CDR3 loop spans 13 amino acids. This CDR3 is CASSRDRAGEQYF. The DNA of the CDR3 is TGTGCTAGCAGCCGGGACAGGGCTGGCGAGCAGTACTTC.

This chain joins TRBV9 and TRBJ1-2, with D unresolved. The CDR3 has 14 residues. V was pared by 0 bases and J by 6 bases, with 12 bases between. CDR1 and CDR2 (germline): SGDLS, YYNGEE. The CDR3 sequence is CASSVGLGMDGYTF. Here the CDR3 DNA reads TGTGCCAGCAGCGTAGGATTGGGGATGGATGGCTACACCTTC.

The chain employs TRBV7-2 and TRBJ2-7; D not resolved. Germline loops: CDR1 SGHTA, CDR2 FQGNSA. This CDR3 has 14 residues. Trimming removed 1 base at V and 4 bases at J, with 11 bases between. CDR3 nucleotides: TGTGCCAGCAGCTTAGAGGTAGCAAGATACGAGCAGTACTTC. Translating it yields CASSLEVARYEQYF.

The J gene is TRBJ2-7, the V gene TRBV19, with TRBD1 as a possible D gene (7 bases). Germline V lookup: CDR1 LNHDA, CDR2 SQIVND (reference sequence). The CDR3 sequence is 13 residues long. Trimming took 5 bases from V and 2 from J, leaving 10 bases between them. CDR3 residues: CASSAGQTYEQYF. The CDR3 nucleotides are TGTGCCAGTAGTGCGGGACAGACCTACGAGCAGTACTTC.

This clone appeared once. The chain is built from TRBV7-9 and TRBJ2-2; D may be TRBD1 (6 bases). CDR3 length: 15 amino acids. The V end lost 5 bases, the J end lost 4 bases, and 14 bases lay between the germline ends. The germline gives CDR1 SEHNR, CDR2 FQNEAQ (reference sequence). As DNA, the CDR3 is TGTGCCAGCAGCAATACAGGGTTAGGCACCGGGGAGCTGTTTTTT. It translates to CASSNTGLGTGELFF.

This clone was found once. This sequence joins TRBV28 and TRBJ1-1; D unresolved. Germline assignment: CDR1 MDHEN and CDR2 SYDVKM. The germline V and J ends were trimmed by 1 base and 2 bases, with 11 bases remaining between them. The CDR3 has 15 residues. The CDR3 bases are TGTGCCAGCAGTTTATTCTCCGGAGGAAACACTGAAGCTTTCTTT. Protein sequence: CASSLFSGGNTEAFF.

This chain uses TRBV2 with TRBJ2-7, with TRBD1 matching 9 bases. The CDR3 is 12 amino acids. CDR1 SNHLY and CDR2 FYNNEI come from the germline V gene. V gave up 6 bases and J gave up 6 bases; unmatched junction bases: 3. CDR3 in DNA: TGTGCCAGCAGCGGACAGGGGTCCGAGCAGTACTTC. It yields the protein CASSGQGSEQYF. Full variable domain (remainder filled in from reference TRBV2 and TRBJ2-7): EPEVTQTPSHQVTQMGQEVILRCVPISNHLYFYWYRQILGQKVEFLVSFYNNEISEKSEIFDDQFSVERPDGSNFTLKIRSTKLEDSAMYFCASSGQGSEQYFGPGTRLTVT.

The chain uses TRBV18 and TRBJ2-7; D is uncertain. V dropped 2 bases and J dropped 6 bases, with 11 bases sitting between them. CDR3 length: 13 residues. Germline V gene sequence: CDR1 KGHSH, CDR2 LQKENI. CDR3: CASSPGTSGEQYF. Here the CDR3 DNA reads TGTGCCAGCTCACCAGGCACGAGTGGCGAGCAGTACTTC. The variable domain in full, with the rest retrieved from reference TRBV18 and TRBJ2-7, is NAGVMQNPRHLVRRRGQEARLRCSPMKGHSHVYWYRQLPEEGLKFMVYLQKENIIDESGMPKERFSAEFPKEGPSILRIQQVVRGDSAAYFCASSPGTSGEQYFGPGTRLTVT.

V is TRBV19 and J is TRBJ2-7, with D possibly TRBD1 on 6 matching bases. V was pared by 7 bases and J by 0 bases, with 16 bases between. The CDR3 has 15 residues. The germline CDR1 and CDR2 sequences are LNHDA and SQIVND (reference sequence). The CDR3 DNA reads as TGTGCCAGTAACGAAGACCCAGGGGTCTCCTACGAGCAGTACTTC. Its protein is CASNEDPGVSYEQYF.

The rearrangement joins TRBV19 to TRBJ2-5, with no clear D. Germline assignment: CDR1 LNHDA and CDR2 SQIVND (reference sequence). Trimming removed 0 bases from V and 4 bases from J, with 6 bases in between. CDR3 length: 13 amino acids. The CDR3 coding sequence is TGTGCCAGTAGTATAGACCTTATAGAGACCCAGTACTTC. Its translation is CASSIDLIETQYF.

The V gene is TRBV5-4, the J gene TRBJ2-1; perhaps TRBD2 as D (5 bases). The CDR3 sequence is 15 residues long. V dropped 0 bases and J dropped 2 bases, with 9 bases sitting between them. The germline V gene encodes CDR1 SGHNT and CDR2 YYREEE (reference sequence). This CDR3 is CASSLGGSTYNEQFF. CDR3 DNA sequence: TGTGCCAGCAGCTTGGGTGGGAGTACCTACAATGAGCAGTTCTTC.

V gene TRBV27 combines with J gene TRBJ1-1, with D possibly being TRBD1 (6 bases). Per the germline V gene, CDR1 is MNHEY and CDR2 is SMNVEV (reference sequence). Trimming pared 4 bases from V and 1 base from J, leaving 10 bases between. This CDR3 is built from 14 residues. The CDR3 is CASSYGTPNTEAFF. The CDR3 DNA follows: TGTGCCAGCAGTTACGGGACACCGAACACTGAAGCTTTCTTT.

This sequence joins TRBV15 and TRBJ2-1; D remains ambiguous. CDR1 LNHNV and CDR2 YYDKDF come from the germline V gene (reference sequence). The CDR3 consists of 15 residues. V lost 3 bases, J lost 7 bases, and 16 bases lay in between. The DNA of the CDR3 is TGTGCCACCAGCAGCCCCGGGTCCAGCCCAAATGAGCAGTTCTTC. Translated: CATSSPGSSPNEQFF.

This chain joins TRBV7-2 and TRBJ2-1, with D uncertain. Germline CDR1 SGHTA, CDR2 FQGNSA. Trimming left V 6 bases short and J 8 bases short, with 8 bases between. The CDR3 consists of 11 residues. CDR3 DNA: TGTGCCAGCAGACGACTGGATGAGCAGTTCTTC. It specifies CASRRLDEQFF.

The chain uses TRBV5-1 and TRBJ1-4; D gene uncertain. The V and J ends lost 2 bases and 0 bases respectively, with 5 bases between them. The CDR3 loop spans 14 amino acids. Germline lookup yields CDR1 SGHRS and CDR2 YFSETQ. CDR3 DNA: TGCGCCAGCAGCTTCTCTCCAACTAATGAAAAACTGTTTTTT. It yields the protein CASSFSPTNEKLFF.

This chain links TRBV19 with TRBJ2-1; 10 bases fit TRBD2. Germline CDR1 reads LNHDA; CDR2 reads SQIVND (reference sequence). CDR3 length equals 17 residues. With V trimmed by 3 bases and J by 7 bases, 12 bases remained unmatched. Written as DNA, the CDR3 is TGTGCCAGTAGTATTATGGCTAGCGGGAGATCCGGTAATGAGCAGTTCTTC. Residues: CASSIMASGRSGNEQFF.

The J gene is TRBJ2-7, the V gene TRBV28; D gene unclear. Germline V lookup: CDR1 MDHEN, CDR2 SYDVKM. The CDR3 length is 18 residues. V lost 1 base and J lost 2, with 21 bases in between. The CDR3 loop is CASSLLAVSWVPPYEQYF. As DNA, the CDR3 is TGTGCCAGCAGTTTATTGGCAGTGTCCTGGGTGCCTCCCTACGAGCAGTACTTC.

This chain connects TRBV6-6 to TRBJ2-3; D is possibly TRBD2 (5 bases). Trimming removed 6 bases from V and 0 bases from J, with 7 bases in between. The CDR3 has 13 amino acids. Germline V lookup: CDR1 MNHNY, CDR2 SVGAGI (reference sequence). The chain's CDR3 is CASRAESTDTQYF. Written as DNA, the CDR3 is TGTGCCAGCAGAGCGGAAAGCACAGATACGCAGTATTTT.

This sequence joins TRBV5-1 and TRBJ1-3; TRBD1 aligns across 9 bases. The junction had 7 bases not matched to a gene; V was cut back by 6 bases and J by 0 bases. The CDR3 length is 16 residues. The germline V gene encodes CDR1 SGHRS and CDR2 YFSETQ. The CDR3 region has the DNA TGCGCCAGCACCTGGGGGGACAGGGACTCTGGAAACACCATATATTTT. Translating gives CASTWGDRDSGNTIYF.

This clone is a singleton in its sample. The chain employs TRBV19 and TRBJ2-7, with D possibly TRBD1 on 5 matching bases. Between the trimmed V and J ends, which lost 8 bases and 0 bases, there was a span of 11 bases. This CDR3 contains 13 residues. Germline CDR1 reads LNHDA; CDR2 reads SQIVND (reference sequence). The CDR3 DNA reads TGTGCCAGTTCCTACGACAGCTCCTACGAGCAGTACTTC. Encoded protein: CASSYDSSYEQYF.

This chain uses TRBV19 with TRBJ2-1; 9 positions agree with TRBD2. The trim removed 1 base at V and 6 bases at J, leaving 7 bases unmatched. The CDR3 contains 16 residues. Germline V lookup: CDR1 LNHDA, CDR2 SQIVND (reference sequence). Here the CDR3 reads CASSIVGGRGGNEQFF. DNA of the CDR3: TGTGCCAGTAGTATAGTGGGCGGGAGGGGGGGCAATGAGCAGTTCTTC. Drawing the rest from reference TRBV19 and TRBJ2-1, the complete variable domain is DGGITQSPKYLFRKEGQNVTLSCEQNLNHDAMYWYRQDPGQGLRLIYYSQIVNDFQKGDIAEGYSVSREKKESFPLTVTSAQKNPTAFYLCASSIVGGRGGNEQFFGPGTRLTVL.

The J gene is TRBJ1-2, the V gene TRBV6-1; tentatively, D is TRBD1 (6 bases). Trimming left V 4 bases short and J 5 bases short, with 14 bases between. CDR1 is MNHNS and CDR2 is SASEGT in the germline V gene. The CDR3 totals 14 residues. The CDR3 spells CASSGQGGRYGYTF. The CDR3 coding sequence is TGTGCCAGCAGTGGCCAAGGGGGGAGGTATGGCTACACCTTC.

The chain has TRBV7-9 and TRBJ2-5, with D possibly matching TRBD1 (6 bases). The germline V gene encodes CDR1 SEHNR and CDR2 FQNEAQ (reference sequence). V lost 5 bases to trimming and J lost 5 bases, with 27 bases between them. The CDR3 loop spans 18 amino acids. CDR3 residues: CASSPSSRDTTLIETQYF. CDR3 coding DNA: TGTGCCAGCAGCCCATCCTCCCGGGACACAACGTTAATCGAGACCCAGTACTTC.